The 21 T cell receptor beta chains reported below all come from one sample, sequenced in a study of technical replicates of blood from several donors (dated by TCRdb to about 2017). Receptor amplification or capture employed the immunoSEQ multiplex PCR assay. In TCRdb, the immuneACCESS table is reduced to in-frame sequences with V and J assigned. These tables do not hold every clone; where another copy was compared, an unresolved V gene accounts for under half, and the others remain unexplained. Across this sample there are some 80,000 clones, with roughly four fifths seen only once. The biggest ten clones account for roughly 4% of the sample. Sequencing was done on a sample of PBMCs. Every receptor here comes from a human donor in good health. Some clones in this sample may be carry-over from other donors' samples.

CDR3 bases: TGTGCCAGTAGTATTGAGGGAGACAGGGGCTATGGCTACACCTTC. Translating it yields CASSIEGDRGYGYTF. The J gene is TRBJ1-2, the V gene TRBV19; 8 bases match TRBD1. CDR1 and CDR2 from the germline V gene are LNHDA and SQIVND (reference sequence). The CDR3 extends over 15 amino acids. V shed 3 bases and J 4 bases; nucleotides not matched to a gene: 7.

The rearrangement joins TRBV5-6 to TRBJ1-1; D ambiguous. V was trimmed by 1 base and J by 6 bases, leaving 7 bases between them. This CDR3 has 12 residues. CDR1 and CDR2 (germline): SGHDT, YYEEEE. DNA for the CDR3: TGTGCCAGCAGCTTGCGTCTTGCTGAAGCTTTCTTT. This codes for CASSLRLAEAFF.

The rearrangement uses TRBV9 and TRBJ2-1; the D gene is possibly TRBD2 (6 bases). Trimming stripped 2 bases from V and 7 bases from J, with 10 bases between. The CDR3 length is 13 residues. Per the germline V gene, CDR1 is SGDLS and CDR2 is YYNGEE. The CDR3 DNA reads TGTGCCAGCAGCGTTGTCGGGAGTAATGAGCAGTTCTTC. Its translation: CASSVVGSNEQFF.

V usage is TRBV5-4 and J usage is TRBJ2-3, with TRBD2 matching 9 bases. The CDR3 covers 16 residues. V was clipped by 4 bases and J by 1 base; unmatched bases: 7. CDR1 SGHNT and CDR2 YYREEE come from the germline V gene (reference sequence). The CDR3 region is CASSTGTSLGTDTQYF. CDR3 sequence (DNA): TGTGCCAGCAGCACCGGGACTAGCCTAGGCACAGATACGCAGTATTTT.

The chain uses TRBV6-1 and TRBJ2-3; 14 nucleotides match TRBD2. The CDR3 covers 17 residues. Germline V gives CDR1 MNHNS, CDR2 SASEGT. Trimming took 1 base from V and 4 from J; bases not matched to a gene: 4. The chain's CDR3 is CASSEGTSGGWSDTQYF. The CDR3 DNA is TGTGCCAGCAGTGAAGGGACTAGCGGGGGGTGGTCAGATACGCAGTATTTT.

The chain combines TRBV18 with TRBJ1-1, with 7 bases matching TRBD1. In germline, CDR1 is KGHSH, CDR2 LQKENI. This CDR3 spans 15 amino acids. Germline trimming cut 5 bases from V and 3 bases from J; bases unmatched to any gene: 9. CDR3 sequence: CASSSRQGIDTEAFF. Written as DNA, the CDR3 is TGTGCCAGCTCAAGCAGACAGGGTATTGACACTGAAGCTTTCTTT.

The J gene is TRBJ2-7, the V gene TRBV7-2, with TRBD2 matching 10 bases. The germline CDR1 and CDR2 sequences are SGHTA and FQGNSA. CDR3 size: 15 residues. V was pared by 1 base and J by 2 bases, with 2 bases of the junction left unmatched. CDR3 nucleotide sequence: TGTGCCAGCAGCTTAGAAGCGGGAGGGACCTACGAGCAGTACTTC. Its protein is CASSLEAGGTYEQYF.

The chain has TRBV13 and TRBJ2-7; 8 bases are shared with TRBD2. With V trimmed by 5 bases and J by 5 bases, 11 bases remained unmatched. The CDR3 length is 15 residues. Looked up from germline, CDR1 is PRHDT and CDR2 is FYEKMQ (reference sequence). The CDR3 sequence: CASSQTGRVGNEQYF. The CDR3 DNA follows: TGTGCCAGCAGCCAGACCGGGAGGGTCGGGAACGAGCAGTACTTC.

The chain has TRBV6-6 and TRBJ2-7, with unresolved D. CDR1 is MNHNY, CDR2 SVGAGI, per germline (reference sequence). The CDR3 extends over 14 amino acids. Trimming took 5 bases from V and 0 from J, leaving 11 bases between them. Here the CDR3 DNA reads TGTGCCAGCAGTCCATCACTGAGCTCCTACGAGCAGTACTTC. Translated, it gives CASSPSLSSYEQYF.

V gene TRBV10-3 combines with J gene TRBJ2-1, with 7 bases identical to TRBD2. CDR3 length equals 16 residues. The trim removed 10 bases at V and 7 bases at J, leaving 19 bases unmatched. Germline loops: CDR1 ENHRY, CDR2 SYGVKD. CDR3 nucleotide sequence: TGTGCCAACGCAGACGGCTGGGGGGAGGGCAGTAATGAGCAGTTCTTC. Its translation is CANADGWGEGSNEQFF.

The rearrangement joins TRBV7-3 to TRBJ2-3, with 10 nucleotides matching TRBD2. From germline, CDR1 is SGHTA and CDR2 FQGTGA. Trimming took 1 base from V and 4 from J; bases not matched to a gene: 8. The CDR3 sequence is 17 residues long. DNA for the CDR3: TGTGCCAGCAGCTTAAAGGGGGTCAGCGGGGGGGCAGATACGCAGTATTTT. Translating it yields CASSLKGVSGGADTQYF.

The chain combines TRBV6-4 with TRBJ2-3, with 10 bases identical to TRBD2. CDR3 length: 14 residues. CDR1 and CDR2 from the germline V gene are MRHNA and SNTAGT. With 7 bases clipped from V and 5 bases from J, the junction kept 6 bases outside the gene matches. The CDR3 bases are TGTGCCAGCAAAGCGGGGGGGCCTGGAGATACGCAGTATTTT. Translated, it gives CASKAGGPGDTQYF.

This clone was detected a few times. The chain combines TRBV7-6 with TRBJ2-2; D gene unclear. The germline V gene has CDR1 SGHVS and CDR2 FNYEAQ. V dropped 1 base and J dropped 4 bases, with 7 bases sitting between them. The CDR3 runs to 14 residues. Written as DNA, the CDR3 is TGTGCCAGCAGCTTAGACAGTACCACCGGGGAGCTGTTTTTT. Its protein is CASSLDSTTGELFF.

The chain combines TRBV12-5 with TRBJ1-1; D gene uncertain. This CDR3 is 12 amino acids long. Germline V gene sequence: CDR1 LGHNT, CDR2 FRNRAP. The V end lost 4 bases, the J end lost 11 bases, and 14 bases lay between the germline ends. The DNA for the CDR3 is TGTGCTAGTGGTTCCACCGGGATGAGGGCTTTCTTT. This gives the protein CASGSTGMRAFF. Drawing the rest from reference TRBV12-5 and TRBJ1-1, the complete variable domain is DARVTQTPRHKVTEMGQEVTMRCQPILGHNTVFWYRQTMMQGLELLAYFRNRAPLDDSGMPKDRFSAEMPDATLATLKIQPSEPRDSAVYFCASGSTGMRAFFGQGTRLTVV.

CDR3 sequence (DNA): TGCGCCAGCAGCTTGGCCCCGCGGGAAGGTACGCAGTATTTT. Protein sequence: CASSLAPREGTQYF. V is TRBV5-1 and J is TRBJ2-3, with D possibly TRBD2 on 6 matching bases. Per the germline V gene, CDR1 is SGHRS and CDR2 is YFSETQ. Trimming pared 0 bases from V and 8 bases from J, leaving 13 bases between. The CDR3 is 14 amino acids.

Details on this clone: Germline and junction disagree at one end, which may indicate a read error. The chain links TRBV6-1 to TRBJ2-7, with D perhaps TRBD1 (5 bases). Germline loops: CDR1 MNHNS, CDR2 SASEGT. This CDR3 comprises 11 residues. DNA for the CDR3: TGTGCCAGCAGTGAAGTAGGGGATCCCGGGTTC. It encodes CASSEVGDPGF.

The chain couples TRBV19 to TRBJ2-5, with TRBD2 identical over 14 bases. J gave up 5 bases and V 5 bases, and 4 bases lay outside the gene matches. CDR1 and CDR2 from the germline V gene are LNHDA and SQIVND (reference sequence). The CDR3 has 15 amino acids. CDR3: CASSGTSGSSETQYF. CDR3 DNA sequence: TGTGCCAGTAGTGGGACTAGCGGGAGTTCGGAGACCCAGTACTTC.

Notes on this clone: One junction end does not reproduce the germline sequence, and a read error may be involved. The chain uses TRBV7-3 and TRBJ2-1, with D perhaps given as TRBD1 or TRBD2 (7 bases each). The CDR3 is made up of 14 amino acids. Germline CDR1 is SGHTA and CDR2 is FQGTGA. The CDR3 DNA reads as TGTGCCAGCAGGTTAAGCGGGACAGATAATGAGCAGTTCTTC. The encoded protein is CASRLSGTDNEQFF.

Many counts were recorded for this clone. The J gene is TRBJ2-6, the V gene TRBV5-1, with a possible D match to TRBD2 (6 bases). V lost 0 bases to trimming and J lost 0 bases, with 10 bases between them. CDR3 size: 17 residues. Germline CDR1 is SGHRS and CDR2 is YFSETQ. The CDR3 nucleotides read TGCGCCAGCAGCTTGGTCACGCGGGACTCTGGGGCCAACGTCCTGACTTTC. Its translation: CASSLVTRDSGANVLTF.

This chain connects TRBV2 to TRBJ2-2, with D perhaps TRBD1 (5 bases). V dropped 0 bases and J dropped 6 bases, with 23 bases sitting between them. CDR1 and CDR2 (germline): SNHLY, FYNNEI. The CDR3 sequence is 19 residues long. The CDR3: CASSEAPGRERYRAGELFF. The CDR3 DNA sequence: TGTGCCAGCAGTGAAGCGCCGGGCAGGGAAAGGTATCGGGCCGGGGAGCTGTTTTTT.

Comment on this clone: An end of the junction differs from the germline gene, which may be a read error. The chain employs TRBV6-5 and TRBJ2-7; 9 positions match TRBD1. The CDR3 spans 13 residues. CDR1 MNHEY and CDR2 SVGAGI come from the germline V gene. This CDR3 is CAGRPYRGREQYF. In nucleotides, the CDR3 is TGTGCCGGCAGGCCCTACAGGGGGCGCGAGCAGTACTTC.